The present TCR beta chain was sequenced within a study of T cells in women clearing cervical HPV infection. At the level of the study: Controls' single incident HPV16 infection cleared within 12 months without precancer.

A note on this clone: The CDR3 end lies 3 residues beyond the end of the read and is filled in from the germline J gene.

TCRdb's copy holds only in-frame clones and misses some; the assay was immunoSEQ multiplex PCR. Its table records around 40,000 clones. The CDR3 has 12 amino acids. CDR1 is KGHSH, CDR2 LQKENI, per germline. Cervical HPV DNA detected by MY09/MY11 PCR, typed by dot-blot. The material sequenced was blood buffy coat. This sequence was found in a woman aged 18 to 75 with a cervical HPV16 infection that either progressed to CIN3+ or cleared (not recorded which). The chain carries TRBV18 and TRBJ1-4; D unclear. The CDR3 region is CASSRSNSPLFF. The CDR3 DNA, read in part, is TGTGCCAGCTCCCGGTCTAATTCACCA.